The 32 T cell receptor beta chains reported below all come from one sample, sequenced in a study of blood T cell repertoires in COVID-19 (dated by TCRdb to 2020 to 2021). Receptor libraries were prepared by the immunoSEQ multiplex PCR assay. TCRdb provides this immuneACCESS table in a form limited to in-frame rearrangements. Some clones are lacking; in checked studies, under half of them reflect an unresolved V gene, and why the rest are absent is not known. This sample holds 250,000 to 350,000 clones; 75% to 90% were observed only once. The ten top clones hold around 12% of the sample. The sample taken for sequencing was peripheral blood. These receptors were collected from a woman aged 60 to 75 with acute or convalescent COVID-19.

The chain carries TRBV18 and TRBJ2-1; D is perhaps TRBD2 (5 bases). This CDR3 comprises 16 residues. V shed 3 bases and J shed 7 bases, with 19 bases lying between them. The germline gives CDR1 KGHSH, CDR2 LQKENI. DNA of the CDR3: TGTGCCAGCTCACCTCCCTGGGCGGGCACTGGTAATGAGCAGTTCTTC. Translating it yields CASSPPWAGTGNEQFF.

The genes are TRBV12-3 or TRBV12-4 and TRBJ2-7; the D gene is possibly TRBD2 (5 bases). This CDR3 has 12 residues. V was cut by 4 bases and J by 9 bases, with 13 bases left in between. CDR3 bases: TGTGCCAGCAGTTCTCACGGGAATTGGCAGTACTTC. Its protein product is CASSSHGNWQYF.

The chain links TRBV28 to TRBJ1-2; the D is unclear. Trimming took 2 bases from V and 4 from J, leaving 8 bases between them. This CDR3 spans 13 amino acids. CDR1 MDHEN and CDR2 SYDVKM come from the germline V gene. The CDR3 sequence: CASSLGGSYGYTF. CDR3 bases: TGTGCCAGCAGTTTAGGAGGGTCCTATGGCTACACCTTC.

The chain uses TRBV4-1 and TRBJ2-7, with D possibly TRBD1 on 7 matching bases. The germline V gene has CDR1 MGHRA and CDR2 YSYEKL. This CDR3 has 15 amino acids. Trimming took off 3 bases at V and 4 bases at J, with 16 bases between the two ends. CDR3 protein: CASSHPGRGEYEQYF. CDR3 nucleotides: TGCGCCAGCAGCCACCCGGGCAGGGGGGAGTACGAGCAGTACTTC.

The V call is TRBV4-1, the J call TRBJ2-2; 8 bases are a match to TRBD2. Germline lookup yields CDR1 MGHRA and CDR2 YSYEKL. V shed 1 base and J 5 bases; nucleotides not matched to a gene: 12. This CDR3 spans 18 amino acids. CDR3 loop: CASSQVLGTGGITGELFF. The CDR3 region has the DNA TGCGCCAGCAGCCAAGTTCTCGGGACGGGAGGGATAACCGGGGAGCTGTTTTTT.

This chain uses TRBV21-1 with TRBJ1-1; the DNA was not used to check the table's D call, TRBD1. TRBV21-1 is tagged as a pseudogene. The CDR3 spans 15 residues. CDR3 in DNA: TGTGCCAGCAGGTACAGGGCCCTAACGAACACTGAAGCTTTCTTT. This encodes CASRYRALTNTEAFF.

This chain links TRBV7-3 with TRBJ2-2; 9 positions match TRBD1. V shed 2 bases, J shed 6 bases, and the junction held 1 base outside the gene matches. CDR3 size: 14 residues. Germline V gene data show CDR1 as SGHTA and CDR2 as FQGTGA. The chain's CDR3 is CASSLGQGSGELFF. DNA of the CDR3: TGTGCCAGCAGCTTAGGACAGGGGTCCGGGGAGCTGTTTTTT.

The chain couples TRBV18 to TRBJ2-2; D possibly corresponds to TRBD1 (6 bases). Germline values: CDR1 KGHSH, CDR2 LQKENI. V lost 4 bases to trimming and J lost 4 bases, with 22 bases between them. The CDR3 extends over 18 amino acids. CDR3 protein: CASSLLGHLGSSTGELFF. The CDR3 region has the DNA TGTGCCAGCTCACTCTTGGGACACCTTGGGTCGAGCACCGGGGAGCTGTTTTTT.

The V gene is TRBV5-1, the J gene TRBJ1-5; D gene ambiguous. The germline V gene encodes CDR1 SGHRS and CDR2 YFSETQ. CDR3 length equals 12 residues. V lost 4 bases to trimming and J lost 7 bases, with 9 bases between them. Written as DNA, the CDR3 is TGCGCCAGCAGCCCGACCGGGCAGCCCCAGCATTTT. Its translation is CASSPTGQPQHF.

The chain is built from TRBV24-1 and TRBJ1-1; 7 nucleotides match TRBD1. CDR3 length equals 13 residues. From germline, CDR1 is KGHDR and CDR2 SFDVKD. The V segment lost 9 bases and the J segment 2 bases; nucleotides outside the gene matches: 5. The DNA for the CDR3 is TGTGCCACCGGGACAGCTTTCAACACTGAAGCTTTCTTT. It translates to CATGTAFNTEAFF.

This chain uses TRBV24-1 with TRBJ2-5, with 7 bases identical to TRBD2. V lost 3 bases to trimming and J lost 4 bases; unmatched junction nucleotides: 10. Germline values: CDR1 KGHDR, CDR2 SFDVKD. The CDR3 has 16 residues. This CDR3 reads CATSDAHSGGRETQYF. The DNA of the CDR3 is TGTGCCACCAGTGATGCCCACTCGGGGGGTCGAGAGACCCAGTACTTC.

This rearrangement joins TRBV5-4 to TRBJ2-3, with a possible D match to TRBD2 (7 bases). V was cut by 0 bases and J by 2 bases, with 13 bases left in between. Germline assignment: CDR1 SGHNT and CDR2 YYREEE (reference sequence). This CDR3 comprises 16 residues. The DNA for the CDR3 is TGTGCCAGCAGCTTGGCTCGAGGGGGGGACACAGATACGCAGTATTTT. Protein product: CASSLARGGDTDTQYF.

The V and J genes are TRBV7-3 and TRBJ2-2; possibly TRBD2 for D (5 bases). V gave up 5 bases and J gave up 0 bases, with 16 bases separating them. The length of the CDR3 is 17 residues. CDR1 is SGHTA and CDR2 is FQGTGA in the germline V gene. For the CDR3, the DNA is TGTGCCAGCAGCACTGGAAGACGGGGAACGAACACCGGGGAGCTGTTTTTT. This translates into CASSTGRRGTNTGELFF.

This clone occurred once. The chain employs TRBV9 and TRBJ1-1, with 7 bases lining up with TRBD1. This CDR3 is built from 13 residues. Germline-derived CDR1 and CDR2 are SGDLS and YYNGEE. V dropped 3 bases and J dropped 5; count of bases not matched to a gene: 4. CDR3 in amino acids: CASSGQGYTEAFF. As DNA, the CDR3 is TGTGCCAGCAGCGGACAGGGCTATACTGAAGCTTTCTTT.

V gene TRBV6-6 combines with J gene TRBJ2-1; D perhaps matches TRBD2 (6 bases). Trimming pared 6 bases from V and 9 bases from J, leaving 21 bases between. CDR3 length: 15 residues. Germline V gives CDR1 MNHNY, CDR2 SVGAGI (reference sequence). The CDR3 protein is CASSPRGISGGEQFF. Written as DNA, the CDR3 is TGTGCCAGCAGCCCGCGCGGCATCTCCGGGGGTGAGCAGTTCTTC.

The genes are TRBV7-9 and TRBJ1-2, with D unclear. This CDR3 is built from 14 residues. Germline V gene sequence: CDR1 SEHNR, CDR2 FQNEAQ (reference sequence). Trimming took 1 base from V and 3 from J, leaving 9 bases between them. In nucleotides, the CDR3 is TGTGCCAGCAGCTTAGGTAGCAGCTACTATGGCTACACCTTC. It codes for CASSLGSSYYGYTF. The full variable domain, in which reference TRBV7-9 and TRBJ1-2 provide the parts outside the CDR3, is DTGVSQNPRHKITKRGQNVTFRCDPISEHNRLYWYRQTLGQGPEFLTYFQNEAQLEKSRLLSDRFSAERPKGSFSTLEIQRTEQGDSAMYLCASSLGSSYYGYTFGSGTRLTVV.

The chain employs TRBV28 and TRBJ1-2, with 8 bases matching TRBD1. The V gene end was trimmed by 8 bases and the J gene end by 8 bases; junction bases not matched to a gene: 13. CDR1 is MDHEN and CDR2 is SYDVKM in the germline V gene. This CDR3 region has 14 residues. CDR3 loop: CASRPGGAGDGYTF. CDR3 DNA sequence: TGTGCCAGCCGACCAGGGGGCGCGGGGGACGGCTACACCTTC.

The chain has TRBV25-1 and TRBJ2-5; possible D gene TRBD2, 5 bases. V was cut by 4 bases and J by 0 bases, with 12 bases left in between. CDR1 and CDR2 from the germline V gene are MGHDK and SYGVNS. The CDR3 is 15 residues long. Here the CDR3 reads CASSGGFLHQETQYF. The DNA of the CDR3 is TGTGCCAGCAGTGGAGGGTTCCTGCACCAAGAGACCCAGTACTTC.

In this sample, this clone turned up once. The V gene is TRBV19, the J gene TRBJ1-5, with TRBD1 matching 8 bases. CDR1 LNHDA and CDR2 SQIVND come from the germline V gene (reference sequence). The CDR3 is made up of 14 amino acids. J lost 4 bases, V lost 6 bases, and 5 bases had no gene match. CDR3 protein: CASRDRAGNQPQHF. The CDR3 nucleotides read TGTGCCAGTAGGGACAGGGCCGGGAATCAGCCCCAGCATTTT.

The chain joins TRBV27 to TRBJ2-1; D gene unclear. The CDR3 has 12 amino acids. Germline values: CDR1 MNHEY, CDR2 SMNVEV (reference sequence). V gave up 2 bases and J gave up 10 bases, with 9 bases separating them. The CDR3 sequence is CASSLANREQFF. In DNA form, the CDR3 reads TGTGCCAGCAGTTTAGCGAACCGGGAGCAGTTCTTC.

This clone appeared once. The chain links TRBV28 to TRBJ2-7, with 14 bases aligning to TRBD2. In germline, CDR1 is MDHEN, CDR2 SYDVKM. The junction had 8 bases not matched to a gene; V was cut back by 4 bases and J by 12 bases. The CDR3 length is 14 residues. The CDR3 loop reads CASSSPGTSGRLYF. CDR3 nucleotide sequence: TGTGCCAGCAGTTCCCCCGGGACTAGCGGGAGATTGTACTTC.

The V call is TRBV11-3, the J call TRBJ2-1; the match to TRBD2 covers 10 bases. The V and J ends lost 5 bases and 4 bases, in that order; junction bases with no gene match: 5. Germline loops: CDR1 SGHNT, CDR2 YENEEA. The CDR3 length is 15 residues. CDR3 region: CASSLGLADYNEQFF. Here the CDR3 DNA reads TGTGCCAGCAGCCTAGGACTAGCGGATTACAATGAGCAGTTCTTC.

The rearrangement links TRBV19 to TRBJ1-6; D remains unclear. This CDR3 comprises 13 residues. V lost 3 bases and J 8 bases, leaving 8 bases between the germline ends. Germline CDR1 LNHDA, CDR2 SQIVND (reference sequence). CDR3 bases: TGTGCCAGTAGTATGTGGGCTGATTCACCCCTCCACTTT. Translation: CASSMWADSPLHF. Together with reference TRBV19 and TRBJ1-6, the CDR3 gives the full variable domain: DGGITQSPKYLFRKEGQNVTLSCEQNLNHDAMYWYRQDPGQGLRLIYYSQIVNDFQKGDIAEGYSVSREKKESFPLTVTSAQKNPTAFYLCASSMWADSPLHFGNGTRLTVT.

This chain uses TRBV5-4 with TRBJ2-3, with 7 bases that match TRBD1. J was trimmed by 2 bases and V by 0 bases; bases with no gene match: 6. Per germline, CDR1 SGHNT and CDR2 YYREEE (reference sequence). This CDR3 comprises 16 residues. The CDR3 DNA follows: TGTGCCAGCAGCTTGGGACAGGGTAAGAACACAGATACGCAGTATTTT. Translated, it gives CASSLGQGKNTDTQYF.

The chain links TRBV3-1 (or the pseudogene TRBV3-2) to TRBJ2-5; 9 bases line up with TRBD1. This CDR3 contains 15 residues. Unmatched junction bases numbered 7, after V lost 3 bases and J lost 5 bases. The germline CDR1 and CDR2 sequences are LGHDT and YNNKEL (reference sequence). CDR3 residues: CASSHGTGIRETQYF. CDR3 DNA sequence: TGTGCCAGCAGCCATGGGACAGGGATTAGGGAGACCCAGTACTTC.

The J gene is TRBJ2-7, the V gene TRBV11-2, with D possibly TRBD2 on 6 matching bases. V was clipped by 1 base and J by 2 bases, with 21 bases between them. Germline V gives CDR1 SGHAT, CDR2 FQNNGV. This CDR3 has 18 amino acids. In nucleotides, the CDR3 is TGTGCCAGCAGCTTAGGTGTCCGTACGGGAGATAACGCCTACGAGCAGTACTTC. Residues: CASSLGVRTGDNAYEQYF.

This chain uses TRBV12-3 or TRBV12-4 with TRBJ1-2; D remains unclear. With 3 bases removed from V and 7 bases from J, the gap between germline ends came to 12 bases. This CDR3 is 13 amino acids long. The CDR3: CASSLRARLGYTF. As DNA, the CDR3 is TGTGCCAGCAGTTTGAGGGCCAGGCTTGGCTACACCTTC.

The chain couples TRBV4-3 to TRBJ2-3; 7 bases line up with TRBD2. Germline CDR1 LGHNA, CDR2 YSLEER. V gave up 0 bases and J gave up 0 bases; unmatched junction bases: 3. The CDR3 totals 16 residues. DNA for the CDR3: TGCGCCAGCAGCCAAGATGTGGGGGGGAGCACAGATACGCAGTATTTT. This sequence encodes CASSQDVGGSTDTQYF.

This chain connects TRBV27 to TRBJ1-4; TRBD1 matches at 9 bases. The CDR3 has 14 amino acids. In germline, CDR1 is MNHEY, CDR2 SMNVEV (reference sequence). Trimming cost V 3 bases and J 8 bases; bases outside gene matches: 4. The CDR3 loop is CASSFRTGAEKLFF. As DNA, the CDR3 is TGTGCCAGCAGTTTTAGGACAGGGGCCGAAAAACTGTTTTTT.

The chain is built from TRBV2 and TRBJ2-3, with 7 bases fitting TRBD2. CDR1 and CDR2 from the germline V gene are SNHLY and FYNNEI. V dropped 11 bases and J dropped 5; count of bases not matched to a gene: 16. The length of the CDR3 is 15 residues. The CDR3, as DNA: TGTGCCCGCCTCGCGAGCGGGGCGTACGGAGATACGCAGTATTTT. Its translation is CARLASGAYGDTQYF.

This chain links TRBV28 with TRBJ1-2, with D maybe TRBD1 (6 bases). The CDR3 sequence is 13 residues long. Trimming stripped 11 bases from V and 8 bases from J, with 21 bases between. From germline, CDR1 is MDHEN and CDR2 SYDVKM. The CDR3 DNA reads TGTGCCTGCTATCAGGGGAAATTGCAGGGCTACACCTTC. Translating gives CACYQGKLQGYTF.

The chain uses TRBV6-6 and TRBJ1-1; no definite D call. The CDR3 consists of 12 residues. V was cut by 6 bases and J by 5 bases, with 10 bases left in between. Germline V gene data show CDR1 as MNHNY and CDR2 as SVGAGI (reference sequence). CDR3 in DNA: TGTGCCAGCAGCCCCCTATTAACTGAAGCTTTCTTT. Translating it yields CASSPLLTEAFF.